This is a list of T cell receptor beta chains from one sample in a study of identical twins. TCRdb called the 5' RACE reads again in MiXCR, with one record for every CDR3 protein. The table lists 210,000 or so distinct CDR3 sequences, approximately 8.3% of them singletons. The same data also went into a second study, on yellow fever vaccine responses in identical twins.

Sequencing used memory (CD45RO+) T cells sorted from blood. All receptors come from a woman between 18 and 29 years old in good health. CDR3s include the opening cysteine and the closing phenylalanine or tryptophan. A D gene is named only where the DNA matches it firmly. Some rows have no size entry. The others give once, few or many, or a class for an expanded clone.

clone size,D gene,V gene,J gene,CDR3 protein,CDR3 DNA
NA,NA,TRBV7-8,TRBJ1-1,CASSLVVHPNTEAFF,TGTGCCAGCAGCTTAGTTGTACATCCGAACACTGAAGCTTTCTTT
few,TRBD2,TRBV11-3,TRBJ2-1,CASSLGSSGMYNEQFF,TGTGCCAGCAGCTTAGGCTCTAGCGGGATGTACAATGAGCAGTTCTTC
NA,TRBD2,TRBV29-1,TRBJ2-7,CSVEDGGSQYF,TGCAGCGTTGAAGACGGCGGGAGCCAGTACTTC
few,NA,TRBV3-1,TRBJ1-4,CASSHDRREKLFF,TGTGCCAGCAGCCATGACCGGAGGGAAAAACTGTTTTTT
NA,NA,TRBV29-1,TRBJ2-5,CSVGSGSETQYF,TGCAGCGTTGGATCCGGGAGCGAGACCCAGTACTTC
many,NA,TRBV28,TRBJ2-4,CASSLFGLAKNIQYF,TGTGCCAGCAGTTTGTTCGGATTAGCCAAAAACATTCAGTACTTC
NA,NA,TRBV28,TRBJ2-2,CASSGSEGPTGELFF,TGTGCCAGCAGTGGGTCCGAGGGACCGACCGGGGAGCTGTTTTTT
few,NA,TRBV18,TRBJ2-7,CASSVSSYEQYF,TGTGCCAGCTCGGTGAGCTCCTACGAGCAGTACTTC
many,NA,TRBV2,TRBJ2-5,CASSGLGETQYF,TGTGCCAGCAGTGGACTAGGGGAGACCCAGTACTTC
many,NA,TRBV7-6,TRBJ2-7,CASSLGRVDIYEQYF,TGTGCCAGCAGCTTAGGCAGGGTTGATATCTACGAGCAGTACTTC
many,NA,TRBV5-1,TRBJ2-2,CASSGGESTGELFF,TGCGCCAGCAGCGGCGGGGAGTCGACCGGGGAGCTGTTTTTT
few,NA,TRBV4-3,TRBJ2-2,CASSQGNRAANTGELFF,TGCGCCAGCAGCCAAGGGAACAGGGCCGCGAACACCGGGGAGCTGTTTTTT
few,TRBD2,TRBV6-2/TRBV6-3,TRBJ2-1,CASSYTASGGARAEQFF,TGTGCCAGCAGTTACACAGCTAGCGGGGGGGCCCGGGCTGAGCAGTTCTTC
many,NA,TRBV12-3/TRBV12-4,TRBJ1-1,CAGRTGMNTEAFF,TGTGCCGGGAGAACGGGCATGAACACTGAAGCTTTCTTT
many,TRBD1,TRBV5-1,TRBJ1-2,CASSSGQDYGYTF,TGCGCCAGCAGCTCGGGACAGGACTATGGCTACACCTTC
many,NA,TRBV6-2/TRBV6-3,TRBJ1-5,CASSWDTYQPQHF,TGTGCCAGCAGTTGGGACACCTATCAGCCCCAGCATTTT
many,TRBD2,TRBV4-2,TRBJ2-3,CASSQEMIQAGVTDTQYF,TGTGCCAGCAGCCAAGAAATGATTCAAGCGGGAGTCACAGATACGCAGTATTTT
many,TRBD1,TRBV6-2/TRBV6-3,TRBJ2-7,CASSTYTGGWGEQYF,TGTGCCAGCAGTACCTATACAGGGGGCTGGGGCGAGCAGTACTTC
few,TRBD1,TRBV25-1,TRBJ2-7,CASIGQVKYEQYF,TGTGCCAGCATAGGACAGGTGAAGTACGAGCAGTACTTC
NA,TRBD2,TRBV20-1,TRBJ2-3,CSAPVRTSVTDTQYF,TGCAGTGCCCCTGTCAGGACTAGCGTGACAGATACGCAGTATTTT
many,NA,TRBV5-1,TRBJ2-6,CASSPDKLKANVLTF,TGCGCCAGCAGCCCCGACAAGTTAAAGGCCAACGTCCTGACTTTC
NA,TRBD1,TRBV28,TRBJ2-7,CASMAGGNYEQYF,TGTGCCAGCATGGCAGGGGGCAATTACGAGCAGTACTTC
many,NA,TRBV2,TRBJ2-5,CASKREPRGETQYF,TGTGCCAGCAAACGAGAACCCAGGGGTGAGACCCAGTACTTC
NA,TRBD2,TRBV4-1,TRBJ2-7,CASSLTPRASGDYEQYF,TGCGCCAGCAGCCTCACCCCCCGGGCTAGCGGGGACTACGAGCAGTACTTC
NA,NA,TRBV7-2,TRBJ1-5,CASSLYRDQPQHF,TGTGCCAGCAGCTTATACAGAGATCAGCCCCAGCATTTT
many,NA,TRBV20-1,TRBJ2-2,CSANRPGPNTGELFF,TGCAGTGCGAACAGACCAGGACCAAACACCGGGGAGCTGTTTTTT
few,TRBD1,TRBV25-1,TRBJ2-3,CASSEDRGVKLDTQYF,TGTGCCAGCAGTGAAGACAGGGGGGTTAAGCTCGATACGCAGTATTTT
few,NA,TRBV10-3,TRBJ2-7,CATPEMTAYEQYF,TGTGCCACCCCCGAAATGACAGCCTACGAGCAGTACTTC
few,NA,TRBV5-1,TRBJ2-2,CASATEPNTGELFF,TGCGCCAGTGCGACCGAACCTAACACCGGGGAGCTGTTTTTT
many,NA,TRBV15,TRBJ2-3,CATSREQGGTDTQYF,TGTGCCACCAGCAGAGAACAGGGCGGCACAGATACGCAGTATTTT
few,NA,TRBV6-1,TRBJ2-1,CASGVGVKYNEQFF,TGTGCCAGCGGCGTGGGAGTGAAATACAATGAGCAGTTCTTC
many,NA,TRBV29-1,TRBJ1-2,CSVSGMNYGYTF,TGCAGCGTATCTGGAATGAACTATGGCTACACCTTC
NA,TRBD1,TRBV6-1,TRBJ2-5,CATSVPSVQGAAVQETQYF,TGTGCCACCAGCGTCCCCTCTGTTCAGGGGGCGGCGGTCCAAGAGACCCAGTACTTC
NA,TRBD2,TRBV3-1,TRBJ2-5,CASSQGGTNQETQYF,TGTGCCAGCAGCCAAGGCGGGACTAACCAAGAGACCCAGTACTTC
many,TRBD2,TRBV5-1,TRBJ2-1,CASSINGGAVNEQFF,TGCGCCAGCAGCATTAACGGGGGGGCCGTCAATGAGCAGTTCTTC
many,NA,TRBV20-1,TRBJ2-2,CSATLLDTGELFF,TGCAGTGCAACGCTACTTGACACCGGGGAGCTGTTTTTT
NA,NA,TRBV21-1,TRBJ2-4,CARGPKRELAKNIQYF,TGTGCCCGAGGGCCTAAGAGGGAGCTAGCCAAAAACATTCAGTACTTC
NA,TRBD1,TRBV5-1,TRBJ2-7,CASSDTGTGVYEQYF,TGCGCCAGCAGCGACACCGGGACAGGCGTCTACGAGCAGTACTTC
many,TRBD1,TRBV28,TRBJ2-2,CASRMETGIGTGELFF,TGTGCCAGCAGGATGGAGACAGGGATTGGCACCGGGGAGCTGTTTTTT